This TCR beta chain was profiled in a study of blood T cells in healthy people across ages. Study-level results: Older age went with lower TCR beta diversity per million T cells, in a roughly linear way. One million T cells yielded diversity estimates that were considered underestimates. Naive CD4+ cell counts and diversity both ran higher in long-lived than in aged donors.

In regard to this clonotype: Its antigen is unknown.

A J-beta primer mix and a sample-barcoded 5' primer were used in a second PCR of about 6 to 12 cycles. Every cDNA molecule bore a tag from a template-switch adaptor containing 12 random nucleotides. TCRdb recomputed calls from the 5' RACE reads with MiXCR, one row per CDR3 protein. The profile shows hundreds of thousands of distinct CDR3 sequences, around 48% of them singletons. Looked up from germline, CDR1 is KGHSH and CDR2 is LQKENI. The CDR3 extends over 14 amino acids. V lost 0 bases and J lost 4, with 10 bases in between. V gene TRBV18 combines with J gene TRBJ2-7; D is possibly TRBD1 or TRBD2 (5 bases each). The receptor was isolated from a woman in her sixties in good health. Sequences were obtained from blood. The CDR3 loop reads CASSPPTEGYEQYF. The DNA for the CDR3 is TGTGCCAGCTCACCACCCACAGAGGGGTACGAGCAGTACTTC.